This record looks at one T cell receptor beta chain sequence and its context. The data were taken from a study of blood T cell repertoires in COVID-19. This CDR3 comprises 16 residues. The J segment lost 2 bases and the V segment lost 5 bases, leaving 8 bases of the junction unmatched. The V gene's germline CDR1 is SGHVS and CDR2 FNYEAQ. The data were produced by immunoSEQ multiplex PCR, yet TCRdb's version contains in-frame clones alone and is incomplete. The data contain over 200,000 clones, approximately 83% of them singletons. This chain joins TRBV7-6 and TRBJ2-5; 10 bases are a match to TRBD2. This receptor was identified in a woman aged 30 to 39 with COVID-19, enrolled during active disease. Input material: peripheral blood. In DNA form, the CDR3 reads TGTGCCAGCAGCCCAATACTAGCGGGGCCACAAGAGACCCAGTACTTC. Translating it yields CASSPILAGPQETQYF.